Detailed here is one TCR beta chain. Antigen: not known. Treatment given: treatment-naive control, cytoreductive nephrectomy. Sequenced control tumors were from 11 males and several females, median age approximately 62. This record belongs to a study of radiation and T cells in renal cell carcinoma. Notes on the study in general: Irradiated tumors held more dominant CDR3 motifs than control tumors. Tumor samples were small regions of approximately 1 g. Top 100 clonotypes averaged around 50% in irradiated versus about 45% in nephrectomy-only tumors.

This CDR3 is built from 14 residues. V was shortened by 5 bases and J by 6 bases, with 15 bases between the two germline ends. Germline V gene lookup returns CDR1 SGHNT and CDR2 YENEEA. The assay was immunoSEQ multiplex PCR, and TCRdb's table has in-frame clones only and misses some. The data show 14,000 to 15,000 clones, more than 55% seen once. Source: tumor tissue, taken from a patient whose treatment was nephrectomy without radiotherapy. The chain joins TRBV11-3 to TRBJ2-3, with a weak D call TRBD2 (6 bases). This clonotype was sampled from a man aged 55 to 70 with renal cell carcinoma. Here the CDR3 DNA reads TGTGCCAGCAGCCCCACCTCCGGGACTGATACGCAGTATTTT. Encoded protein: CASSPTSGTDTQYF.